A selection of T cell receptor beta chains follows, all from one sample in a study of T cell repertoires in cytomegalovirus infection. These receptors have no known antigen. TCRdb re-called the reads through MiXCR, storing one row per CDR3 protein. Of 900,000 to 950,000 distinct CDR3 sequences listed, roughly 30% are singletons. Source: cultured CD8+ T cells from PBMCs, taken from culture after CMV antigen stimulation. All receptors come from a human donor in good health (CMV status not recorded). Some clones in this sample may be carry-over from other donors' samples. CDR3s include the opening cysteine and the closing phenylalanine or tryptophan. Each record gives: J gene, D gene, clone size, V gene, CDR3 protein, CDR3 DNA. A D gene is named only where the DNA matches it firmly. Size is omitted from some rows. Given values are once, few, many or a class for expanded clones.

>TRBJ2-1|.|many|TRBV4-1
CASSQGRSSYNEQFF
TGCGCCAGCAGCCAGGGACGGAGCTCCTACAATGAGCAGTTCTTC
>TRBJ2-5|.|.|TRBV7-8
CAQPPYFF
TGTGCCCAACCCCCTTACTTCTTC
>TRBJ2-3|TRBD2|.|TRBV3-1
CASSQEIAGGPSFTDTQYF
TGTGCCAGCAGCCAAGAAATAGCGGGGGGGCCCTCCTTCACAGATACGCAGTATTTT
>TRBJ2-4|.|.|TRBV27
CASSLSGRADIQYF
TGTGCCAGCAGTTTATCGGGACGGGCGGACATTCAGTACTTC
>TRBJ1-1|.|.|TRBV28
CASSYLDELTEAFF
TGTGCCAGCAGTTATTTGGACGAACTCACTGAAGCTTTCTTT
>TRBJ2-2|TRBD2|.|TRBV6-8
CASSYRLAGTGKLFF
TGTGCCAGCAGTTACCGACTAGCGGGGACCGGGAAGCTGTTTTTT
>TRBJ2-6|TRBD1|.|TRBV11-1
CASSLTGTGLRPGANVLTF
TGTGCCAGCAGCCTCACCGGGACAGGGCTGAGACCTGGGGCCAACGTCCTGACTTTC
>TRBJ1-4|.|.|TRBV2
CASSEGGSNEKLFF
TGTGCCAGCAGTGAAGGAGGGTCTAATGAAAAACTGTTTTTT
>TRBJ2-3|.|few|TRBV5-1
CASSLGRGAVTDTQYF
TGCGCCAGCAGCTTAGGTCGGGGGGCCGTCACAGATACGCAGTATTTT
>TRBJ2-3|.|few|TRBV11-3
CASSERSPRGVADTQYF
TGTGCCAGCAGCGAGAGGTCTCCTAGGGGGGTGGCAGATACGCAGTATTTT
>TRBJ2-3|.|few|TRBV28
CASRGLGGRTDTQYF
TGTGCCAGCAGGGGTCTTGGCGGGCGTACAGATACGCAGTATTTT
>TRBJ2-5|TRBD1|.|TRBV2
CASAQGAPRETQYF
TGTGCCAGCGCTCAGGGGGCTCCTAGAGAGACCCAGTACTTC
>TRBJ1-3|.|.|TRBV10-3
CAINEGLSSGNTIYF
TGTGCCATCAATGAGGGACTGTCCTCTGGAAACACCATATATTTT
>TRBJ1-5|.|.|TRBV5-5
CASSLVVGAHQPQHF
TGTGCCAGCAGCTTGGTAGTAGGGGCGCATCAGCCCCAGCATTTT
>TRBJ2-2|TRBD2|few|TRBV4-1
CASSQLAGGNTGELFF
TGCGCCAGCAGTCAACTAGCGGGGGGTAACACCGGGGAGCTGTTTTTT
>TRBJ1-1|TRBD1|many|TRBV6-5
CASSYETGQSTEAFF
TGTGCCAGCAGTTATGAGACAGGGCAGAGCACTGAAGCTTTCTTT
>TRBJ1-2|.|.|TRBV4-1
CASSQGPGYGYTF
TGCGCCAGCAGCCAGGGACCGGGCTATGGCTACACCTTC
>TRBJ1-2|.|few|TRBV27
CASSSGRGGVGYTF
TGTGCCAGCAGTTCCGGACGGGGCGGGGTTGGCTACACCTTC
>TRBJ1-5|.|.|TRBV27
CASSRGGGRLSGNQPQHF
TGTGCCAGCAGTCGAGGAGGGGGAAGGCTGTCGGGCAATCAGCCCCAGCATTTT
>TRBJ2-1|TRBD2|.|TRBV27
CASSLSGGDSYNEQFF
TGTGCCAGCAGTTTATCGGGGGGGGACTCCTACAATGAGCAGTTCTTC
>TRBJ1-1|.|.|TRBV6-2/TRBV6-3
CASSYSRDVNTEAFF
TGTGCCAGCAGTTACTCACGAGACGTGAACACTGAAGCTTTCTTT
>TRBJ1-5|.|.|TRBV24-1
CATSDSTPGFRAQHF
TGTGCCACCAGTGATTCGACCCCGGGGTTTAGGGCCCAGCATTTT
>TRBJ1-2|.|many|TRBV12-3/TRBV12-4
CASSSGTADGYTF
TGTGCCAGCAGCTCCGGGACGGCCGATGGCTACACCTTC
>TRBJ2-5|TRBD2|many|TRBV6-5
CASSSGLANQETQYF
TGTGCCAGCAGTTCGGGACTAGCGAACCAAGAGACCCAGTACTTC
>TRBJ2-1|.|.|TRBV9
CVSSPWTTYNEQFF
TGTGTCAGCAGCCCATGGACAACCTACAATGAGCAGTTCTTC
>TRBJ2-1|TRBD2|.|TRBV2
CASSEGTSGYYNEQFF
TGTGCCAGCAGTGAGGGGACTAGCGGCTACTACAATGAGCAGTTCTTC
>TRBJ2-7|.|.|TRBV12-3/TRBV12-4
CASSSLNGNYEQYF
TGTGCCAGCAGTTCCCTGAACGGTAACTACGAGCAGTACTTC
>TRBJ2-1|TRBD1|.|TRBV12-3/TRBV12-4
CASSPGWTGAPYNEQFF
TGTGCCAGCAGCCCGGGGTGGACAGGGGCACCCTACAATGAGCAGTTCTTC
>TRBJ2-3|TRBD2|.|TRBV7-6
CASSFQDGGALDTQYF
TGTGCCAGCAGCTTCCAGGACGGGGGGGCCCTAGATACGCAGTATTTT
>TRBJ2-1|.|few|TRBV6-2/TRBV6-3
CASSKDTQLQFF
TGTGCCAGCAGTAAAGACACCCAATTACAGTTCTTC
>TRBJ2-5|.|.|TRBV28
CASTAAKTQYF
TGTGCCAGCACCGCGGCGAAGACCCAGTACTTC
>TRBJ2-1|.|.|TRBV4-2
CASSQDAGLSYNEQFF
TGTGCCAGCAGCCAAGATGCCGGACTCTCCTACAATGAGCAGTTCTTC
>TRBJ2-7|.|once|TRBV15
CATSREFGGFSYEQYF
TGTGCCACCAGCAGAGAGTTTGGAGGATTTTCCTACGAGCAGTACTTC
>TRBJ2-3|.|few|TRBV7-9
CASTPRGDTQYF
TGTGCCAGCACTCCAAGGGGTGATACGCAGTATTTT
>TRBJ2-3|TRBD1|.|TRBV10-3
CAISEFYLTGGAQDTQYF
TGTGCCATCAGTGAGTTTTACTTGACAGGGGGGGCACAAGATACGCAGTATTTT
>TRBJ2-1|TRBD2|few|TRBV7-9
CASRGTSRVEQFF
TGTGCCAGCCGAGGGACTAGCAGGGTTGAGCAGTTCTTC
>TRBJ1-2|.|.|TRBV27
CASSFPDGYGYTF
TGTGCCAGCAGTTTCCCGGACGGCTATGGCTACACCTTC
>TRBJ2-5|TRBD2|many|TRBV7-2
CASSFVSGGLQQETQYF
TGTGCCAGCAGCTTTGTAAGCGGGGGCCTTCAACAAGAGACCCAGTACTTC
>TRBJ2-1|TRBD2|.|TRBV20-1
CSARDGRALYNEQFF
TGCAGTGCTAGAGATGGGAGGGCCCTCTACAATGAGCAGTTCTTC
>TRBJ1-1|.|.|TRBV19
CATQLQGLNAEAFF
TGTGCCACCCAACTACAGGGATTAAACGCTGAAGCTTTCTTT
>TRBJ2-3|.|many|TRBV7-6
CASSLVLFRESTDTQYF
TGTGCCAGCAGCTTAGTTCTCTTTAGGGAGAGCACAGATACGCAGTATTTT
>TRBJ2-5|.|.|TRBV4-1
CASSPTKGKGGQETQYF
TGCGCCAGCAGCCCTACTAAGGGTAAGGGCGGCCAAGAGACCCAGTACTTC
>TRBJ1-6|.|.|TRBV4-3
CASSQDLRGRASYNSPLHF
TGCGCCAGCAGCCAAGATTTGAGGGGAAGGGCCTCCTATAATTCACCCCTCCACTTT
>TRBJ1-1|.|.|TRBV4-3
CASSPGTSLGNTEAFF
TGCGCCAGCAGCCCGGGGACATCCCTGGGGAACACTGAAGCTTTCTTT
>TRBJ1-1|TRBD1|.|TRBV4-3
CASSLVLAFPGQGFTEAFF
TGCGCCAGCAGCCTCGTCCTCGCCTTCCCGGGACAGGGCTTCACTGAAGCTTTCTTT
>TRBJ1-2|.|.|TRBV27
CASSPWGGLNYGYTF
TGTGCCAGCAGTCCCTGGGGAGGGCTTAACTATGGCTACACCTTC
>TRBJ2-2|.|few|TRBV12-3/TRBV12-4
CASVTSVNTGELFF
TGTGCCAGTGTGACTTCGGTGAACACCGGGGAGCTGTTTTTT